This TCR beta chain is drawn from a study of blood T cells in healthy people across ages. At least 5.5 micrograms of total RNA were extracted per sample. Primers used in a second PCR of about 6 to 12 cycles were a sample-barcoded 5' primer and a J-beta primer mix. TCRdb recomputed calls from the 5' RACE reads with MiXCR, one row per CDR3 protein. The sample has about 730,000 distinct CDR3 sequences, around 40% seen once; the top ten hold less than 25%. Remarks on this clonotype: No antigen is known for it.

This CDR3 has 14 residues. The germline CDR1 and CDR2 sequences are MNHEY and SMNVEV (reference sequence). Findings and limits, study-wide: Shifts in expanded clonotypes may have been confounded by donor CMV status, which was unknown. Strong correlation existed between TCR beta diversity and naive T cell percentage. Measured against age, TCR beta diversity per million T cells decreased in a roughly linear manner.

The rearrangement links TRBV27 to TRBJ2-7; D unresolved. The J call is doubtful: the DNA matches TRBJ2-5 better. Sequenced sample: blood. This TCR came from a woman aged 60 to 75 in good health. CDR3 protein: CASRIGSEWETQYF. The CDR3 DNA reads as TGTGCCAGCAGAATTGGGTCGGAATGGGAGACCCAGTACTTC.